This TCR beta chain is drawn from a study of blood T cell repertoires in COVID-19. Whole-study context: Some COVID-19 samples were acute and others convalescent; all came from the United States, Italy and Spain.

Libraries were prepared by immunoSEQ multiplex PCR; TCRdb keeps only in-frame clonotypes and omits some of them. The sample has around 260,000 clones, over 75% seen once; the top ten hold about a tenth. Seattle patients were enrolled while actively infected and followed longitudinally. The CDR3 totals 12 residues. Germline V gene sequence: CDR1 KGHSH, CDR2 LQKENI. Trimming shortened V by 3 bases and J by 3 bases, and 6 bases separated the two germline ends. As concerns this clone: This sample also contains other DNA sequences that code for the same CDR3.

What was sequenced was peripheral blood. The chain recombines TRBV18 with TRBJ2-7; no firm D call. This receptor was taken from a woman in her 70s with COVID-19, enrolled during active disease. The CDR3 protein is CASSPSSYEQYF. In DNA form, the CDR3 reads TGTGCCAGCTCACCCTCGAGCTACGAGCAGTACTTC.